The 18 T cell receptor beta chains given below trace back to one sample, sequenced in a study of T cells in Graves' hyperthyroidism and ophthalmopathy. There were TCR beta CDR3 regions amplified from RNA transcripts. A set of HTBI primers served as the primers for a first-round RT-PCR of the TCR CDR3. TCRdb processed the multiplex PCR reads anew with MiXCR; each CDR3 protein has one entry. The sample carries roughly 580,000 distinct CDR3 sequences, 11% to 15% recorded once. The source material was blood. These receptors were obtained from a woman in her thirties with Graves' hyperthyroidism that later progressed to Graves' ophthalmopathy.

This clonotype has more than one count but fewer than ten. The chain employs TRBV19 and TRBJ2-1, with 9 bases fitting TRBD1. The junction had 7 bases not matched to a gene; V was cut back by 7 bases and J by 3 bases. Germline-derived CDR1 and CDR2 are LNHDA and SQIVND (reference sequence). There are 15 residues in the CDR3. The CDR3 loop reads CASIKRQGDYNEQFF. In DNA form, the CDR3 reads TGTGCCAGTATTAAGAGACAGGGGGACTACAATGAGCAGTTCTTC.

The chain joins TRBV20-1 to TRBJ1-3, with no clear D. Looked up from germline, CDR1 is DFQATT and CDR2 is SNEGSKA (reference sequence). The CDR3 is made up of 15 amino acids. V lost 1 base, J lost 4 bases, and 14 bases lay in between. CDR3 residues: CSARGALPFGNTIYF. The CDR3 nucleotides are TGCAGTGCTAGAGGGGCTCTCCCCTTCGGAAACACCATATATTTT.

At least ten counts were recorded for this clonotype. The V call is TRBV28, the J call TRBJ1-3; D gene uncertain. CDR1 MDHEN and CDR2 SYDVKM come from the germline V gene. CDR3 size: 14 residues. V was trimmed by 3 bases and J by 2 bases, leaving 8 bases between them. For the CDR3, the DNA is TGTGCCAGCAGTTTGTTTCAGGCTGGAAACACCATATATTTT. It translates to CASSLFQAGNTIYF.

This clonotype was recorded at least ten times. The J gene is TRBJ2-3, the V gene TRBV9; 8 nucleotides agree with TRBD2. The germline gives CDR1 SGDLS, CDR2 YYNGEE. The V gene end was trimmed by 0 bases and the J gene end by 9 bases; junction bases not matched to a gene: 12. The CDR3 runs 16 residues. The CDR3 loop reads CASSVGGLGIQLTQYF. DNA of the CDR3: TGTGCCAGCAGCGTAGGGGGACTAGGCATTCAATTGACGCAGTATTTT.

This clonotype showed up many times. This chain connects TRBV29-1 to TRBJ1-6, with TRBD1 identical over 8 bases. The CDR3 consists of 14 residues. The germline V gene has CDR1 SQVTM and CDR2 ANQGSEA. V lost 6 bases to trimming and J lost 8 bases; unmatched junction nucleotides: 9. CDR3 DNA: TGCAGCGTGGGGGTGGCAGGGGGCGATTCACCCCTCCACTTT. Its translation is CSVGVAGGDSPLHF.

This clonotype was seen a few times. The CDR3 DNA sequence: TGTGCCAGTAGTATTCAGGGGGAGGCATACAATGAGCAGTTCTTC. Translated, it gives CASSIQGEAYNEQFF. This chain connects TRBV19 to TRBJ2-1; tentative D call: TRBD1 (7 bases). Germline CDR1 and CDR2: LNHDA and SQIVND (reference sequence). V dropped 3 bases and J dropped 4 bases, with 13 bases sitting between them. This CDR3 comprises 15 residues.

The sample holds a few counts of this clonotype. The chain links TRBV2 to TRBJ2-1, with 7 bases that match TRBD2. Germline V gene sequence: CDR1 SNHLY, CDR2 FYNNEI. The V segment lost 3 bases and the J segment 4 bases; nucleotides outside the gene matches: 6. The CDR3 has 15 amino acids. The CDR3 DNA follows: TGTGCCAGCAGTGAGATCCGCGGGAGATACAATGAGCAGTTCTTC. Translated, it gives CASSEIRGRYNEQFF.

This clonotype was seen repeatedly, ten times or more. V and J are TRBV30 and TRBJ1-4; D might be TRBD1 (5 bases). The germline V gene has CDR1 GTSNPN and CDR2 SVGIG (reference sequence). V was shortened by 5 bases and J by 4 bases, with 11 bases between the two germline ends. The CDR3 has 13 residues. CDR3 loop: CAWGDGRNEKLFF. The CDR3 coding sequence is TGTGCCTGGGGGGACGGCCGTAATGAAAAACTGTTTTTT.

This clonotype was seen at least ten times. The chain links TRBV2 to TRBJ2-5; a possible D gene is TRBD2 (6 bases). Trimming stripped 6 bases from V and 4 bases from J, with 18 bases between. Germline CDR1 reads SNHLY; CDR2 reads FYNNEI. CDR3 size: 15 residues. The CDR3 reads CASRPAGPLAETQYF. The CDR3 coding sequence is TGTGCCAGCAGGCCCGCGGGGCCCCTAGCAGAGACCCAGTACTTC.

J is TRBJ1-5 and V is TRBV6-1; 7 bases are a match to TRBD1. V trimming: 6 bases; J trimming: 11 bases; junction bases outside the gene matches: 13. CDR3 length: 14 amino acids. Per the germline V gene, CDR1 is MNHNS and CDR2 is SASEGT. The CDR3 region has the DNA TGTGCCAGCAGGTGGGACAGAACTCGAGGATCCCAGCATTTT. It is translated as CASRWDRTRGSQHF.

This clonotype was detected many times. V gene TRBV11-1 combines with J gene TRBJ2-1; D unresolved. Germline V gives CDR1 SGHAT, CDR2 FQDESV (reference sequence). The length of the CDR3 is 15 residues. V was pared by 2 bases and J by 0 bases, with 8 bases between. CDR3: CASSLLTSSYNEQFF. DNA of the CDR3: TGTGCCAGCAGCTTACTAACGAGCTCCTACAATGAGCAGTTCTTC.

The rearrangement joins TRBV7-8 to TRBJ1-3; unclear D gene. This CDR3 has 15 residues. CDR1 is SGHVS and CDR2 is FQNEAQ in the germline V gene. The germline V and J ends were trimmed by 5 bases and 0 bases, with 11 bases remaining between them. CDR3 amino acids: CASSPEALSGNTIYF. In nucleotides, the CDR3 is TGTGCCAGCAGCCCAGAGGCTCTCTCTGGAAACACCATATATTTT. The full variable domain, completed using reference TRBV7-8 and TRBJ1-3, is GAGVSQSPRYKVAKRGQDVALRCDPISGHVSLFWYQQALGQGPEFLTYFQNEAQLDKSGLPSDRFFAERPEGSVSTLKIQRTQQEDSAVYLCASSPEALSGNTIYFGEGSWLTVV.

The V call is TRBV30, the J call TRBJ2-7; 8 positions match TRBD1. This CDR3 is built from 13 residues. The J segment lost 6 bases and the V segment lost 1 base, leaving 5 bases of the junction unmatched. Germline V lookup: CDR1 GTSNPN, CDR2 SVGIG (reference sequence). CDR3 DNA: TGTGCCTGGAGTGAGACAGGGGCCTGCGAGCAGTACTTC. Protein product: CAWSETGACEQYF.

This clonotype was detected many times. The genes are TRBV12-3 or TRBV12-4 and TRBJ1-5; D perhaps matches TRBD1 (6 bases). CDR3 size: 15 residues. The V gene lost 6 bases and the J gene lost 6 bases, with 18 bases spanning the gap. The CDR3 protein is CASSPISGGRQPQHF. The CDR3, as DNA: TGTGCCAGCAGCCCCATCTCCGGGGGCCGTCAGCCCCAGCATTTT.

The chain combines TRBV20-1 with TRBJ2-1, with 10 positions matching TRBD2. Trimming at V came to 3 bases and at J to 6 bases, leaving 8 bases not matched to a gene. The CDR3 runs 15 residues. Germline assignment: CDR1 DFQATT and CDR2 SNEGSKA (reference sequence). CDR3 in amino acids: CSARASGSYFNEQFF. As DNA, the CDR3 is TGCAGTGCTAGGGCTAGCGGGAGTTATTTCAATGAGCAGTTCTTC.

The chain is built from TRBV6-1 and TRBJ2-5, with D perhaps TRBD2 (6 bases). The germline V and J ends were trimmed by 11 bases and 2 bases, with 9 bases remaining between them. CDR1 is MNHNS, CDR2 SASEGT, per germline. CDR3 size: 11 residues. The CDR3 nucleotides are TGTGCCGGAGGGGAGCAAGAGACCCAGTACTTC. Translation gives CAGGEQETQYF.

In its sample, this clonotype was seen many times. The rearrangement links TRBV11-1 to TRBJ1-4; TRBD1 is a possible D gene (6 bases). Germline values: CDR1 SGHAT, CDR2 FQDESV (reference sequence). The length of the CDR3 is 15 residues. V was clipped by 5 bases and J by 8 bases, with 18 bases between them. The CDR3 loop is CASSATGGAYEKLFF. DNA for the CDR3: TGTGCCAGCAGCGCTACGGGGGGCGCGTACGAAAAACTGTTTTTT.

V and J are TRBV7-9 and TRBJ1-2; the match to TRBD1 covers 12 bases. Per the germline V gene, CDR1 is SEHNR and CDR2 is FQNEAQ (reference sequence). The CDR3 contains 15 residues. The V gene end was trimmed by 1 base and the J gene end by 7 bases; junction bases not matched to a gene: 4. The chain's CDR3 is CASSLDGTGGGGYTF. The CDR3 DNA sequence: TGTGCCAGCAGCTTAGACGGGACAGGGGGCGGTGGCTACACCTTC.